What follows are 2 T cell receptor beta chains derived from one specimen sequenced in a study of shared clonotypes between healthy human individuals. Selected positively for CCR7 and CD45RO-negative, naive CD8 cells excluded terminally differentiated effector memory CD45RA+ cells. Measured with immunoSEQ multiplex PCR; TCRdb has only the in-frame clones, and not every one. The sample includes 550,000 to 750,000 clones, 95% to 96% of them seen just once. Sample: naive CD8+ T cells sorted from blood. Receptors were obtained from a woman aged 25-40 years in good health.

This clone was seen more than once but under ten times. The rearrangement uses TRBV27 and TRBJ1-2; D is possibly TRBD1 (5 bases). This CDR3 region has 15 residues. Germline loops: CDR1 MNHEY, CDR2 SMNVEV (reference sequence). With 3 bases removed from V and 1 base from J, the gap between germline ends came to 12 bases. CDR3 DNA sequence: TGTGCCAGCAGTTTTCAGGGCCCCAGTAACTATGGCTACACCTTC. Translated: CASSFQGPSNYGYTF.

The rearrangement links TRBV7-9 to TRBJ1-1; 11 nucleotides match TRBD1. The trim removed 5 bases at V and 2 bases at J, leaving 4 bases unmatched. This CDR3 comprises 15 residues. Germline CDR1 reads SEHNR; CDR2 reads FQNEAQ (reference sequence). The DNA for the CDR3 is TGTGCCAGCAGCCAATGGACAGGGGGCAACACTGAAGCTTTCTTT. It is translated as CASSQWTGGNTEAFF.